The clone carrying this T cell receptor beta chain appeared a few times. The data were obtained in a study of cytomegalovirus exposure and HLA in healthy donors. Primers: 60 Vbeta forward and 13 Jbeta reverse. Some clones are missing from TCRdb's copy, which holds only in-frame ones; the method was immunoSEQ multiplex PCR. The sample contains approximately 74,000 clones, roughly 63% of which appear only once. V shed 4 bases and J 8 bases; nucleotides not matched to a gene: 10. The CDR3 totals 15 residues. Germline CDR1 reads MNHNS; CDR2 reads SASEGT. The sequenced sample was PBMCs. The clonotype originates from a man between 25 and 39 years old in good health and CMV-seropositive. The chain is built from TRBV6-1 and TRBJ1-1, with 10 bases aligning to TRBD1. The DNA for the CDR3 is TGTGCCAGCAGTGCTGACTGGGGGACAGGGGCCGAAGCTTTCTTT. Its translation is CASSADWGTGAEAFF.